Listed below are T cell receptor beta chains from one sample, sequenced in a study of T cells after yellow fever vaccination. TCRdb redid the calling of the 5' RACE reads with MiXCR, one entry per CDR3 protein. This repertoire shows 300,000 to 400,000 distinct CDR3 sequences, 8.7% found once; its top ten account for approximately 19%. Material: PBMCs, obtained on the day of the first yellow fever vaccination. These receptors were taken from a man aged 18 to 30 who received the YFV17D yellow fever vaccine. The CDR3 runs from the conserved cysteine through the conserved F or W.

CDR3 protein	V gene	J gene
CATRQGSSSYNEQFF	TRBV27	TRBJ2-1
CASSLSVSYEQYF	TRBV12-3/TRBV12-4	TRBJ2-7
CSARDRRGKTDTQYF	TRBV20-1	TRBJ2-3
CASSPDRVLYNEQFF	TRBV7-8	TRBJ2-1
CASSRSGVAGETQYF	TRBV3-1	TRBJ2-5
CSAREGGRNYGYTF	TRBV20-1	TRBJ1-2
CASSRIDGPNQPQHF	TRBV4-2	TRBJ1-5
CSAQRRSSGNTIYF	TRBV20-1	TRBJ1-3
CASSLDRLGDTQYF	TRBV3-1	TRBJ2-3
CASSLERGSGVSF	TRBV4-2	TRBJ2-7
CAWTGRGVLYNEQFF	TRBV30	TRBJ2-1
CASSQEPYSPLHF	TRBV4-3	TRBJ1-6
CASSGDLNQPQHF	TRBV2	TRBJ1-5
CASSPGRKPYEQYF	TRBV6-2/TRBV6-3	TRBJ2-7